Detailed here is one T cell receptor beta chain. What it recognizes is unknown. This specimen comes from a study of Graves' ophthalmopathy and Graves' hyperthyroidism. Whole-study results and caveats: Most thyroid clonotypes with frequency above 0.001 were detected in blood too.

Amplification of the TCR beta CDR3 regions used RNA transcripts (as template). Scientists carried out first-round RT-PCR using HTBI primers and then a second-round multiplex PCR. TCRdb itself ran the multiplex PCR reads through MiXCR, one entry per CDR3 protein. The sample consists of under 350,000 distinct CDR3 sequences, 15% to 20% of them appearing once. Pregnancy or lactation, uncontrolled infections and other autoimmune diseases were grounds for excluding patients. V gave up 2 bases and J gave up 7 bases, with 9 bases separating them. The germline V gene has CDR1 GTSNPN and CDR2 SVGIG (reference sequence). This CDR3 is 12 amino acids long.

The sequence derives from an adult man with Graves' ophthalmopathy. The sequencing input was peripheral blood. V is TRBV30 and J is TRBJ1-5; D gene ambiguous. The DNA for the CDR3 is TGTGCCTGGAGTCGTAGTTTACAGCCCCAGCATTTT. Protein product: CAWSRSLQPQHF.